Listed below are T cell receptor beta chains from one sample, sequenced in a study of cytomegalovirus exposure and HLA in healthy donors. Here immunoSEQ multiplex PCR was the method, and the copy in TCRdb shows in-frame clones only, minus some. The sample lists about 72,000 clones; 66% were seen once. Input material: PBMCs. Receptor source: a man aged 40-49 years in good health and CMV-seropositive. Both conserved end residues are part of each CDR3. D genes are given only for firm matches. Rows may omit the clone size; those that give it use once, few, many or a size class.

CDR3aa	CDR3nt	v_gene	j_gene	abundance	d_gene	len
CASSMNGQGHNEQFF	TGTGCCAGCAGTATGAACGGGCAGGGGCACAATGAGCAGTTCTTC	TRBV5-6	TRBJ2-1	few	NA	15
CASRGPSSGANVLTF	TGTGCCAGCCGAGGGCCTAGCTCTGGGGCCAACGTCCTGACTTTC	TRBV27	TRBJ2-6	NA	NA	15
CASSVAGNQPQHF	TGTGCCAGCAGTGTTGCAGGGAATCAGCCCCAGCATTTT	TRBV27	TRBJ1-5	once	NA	13
CASSPHGAYNEQFF	TGTGCCAGCAGCCCGCACGGGGCCTACAATGAGCAGTTCTTC	TRBV6-6	TRBJ2-1	NA	NA	14
CASSTGNSPLHF	TGTGCCAGCAGCACCGGGAATTCACCCCTCCACTTT	TRBV5-4	TRBJ1-6	NA	NA	12
CASSSQNSNQPQHF	TGTGCCAGTAGTAGTCAGAATAGCAATCAGCCCCAGCATTTT	TRBV19	TRBJ1-5	once	NA	14
CASSSGAGGYEQYF	TGCGCCAGCAGCTCCGGGGCTGGGGGGTACGAGCAGTACTTC	TRBV5-1	TRBJ2-7	few	NA	14
CASSLGTSYEQYF	TGTGCCAGCAGCTTAGGGACTAGCTACGAGCAGTACTTC	TRBV11-2	TRBJ2-7	NA	TRBD2	13
CASSYDSYGYTF	TGTGCCAGCAGCTACGACAGCTATGGCTACACCTTC	TRBV5-4	TRBJ1-2	NA	NA	12
CASSQRGSTDTQYF	TGCGCCAGCAGTCAACGGGGGAGCACAGATACGCAGTATTTT	TRBV23-1	TRBJ2-3	NA	NA	14
CASSLNRDGDEKLFF	TGTGCCAGCAGCCTCAACAGGGATGGAGATGAAAAACTGTTTTTT	TRBV7-6	TRBJ1-4	NA	NA	15
CASMRLPRSSYEQYF	TGTGCCAGCATGCGACTACCCAGGAGCTCCTACGAGCAGTACTTC	TRBV6-1	TRBJ2-7	NA	NA	15
CASSEYRSGLTF	TGTGCCAGCAGTGAATATCGGAGCGGACTCACCTTC	TRBV25-1	TRBJ1-2	NA	NA	12
CASSLIGGANEKLFF	TGCGCCAGCAGCTTGATAGGCGGGGCAAATGAAAAACTGTTTTTT	TRBV5-1	TRBJ1-4	NA	NA	15
CASRAGLLNTGELFF	TGTGCCAGCAGGGCGGGGCTCCTGAACACCGGGGAGCTGTTTTTT	TRBV27	TRBJ2-2	NA	NA	15
CASSLLTSGAKNTGELFF	TGTGCCAGCAGTTTATTGACTAGCGGGGCTAAGAACACCGGGGAGCTGTTTTTT	TRBV27	TRBJ2-2	NA	TRBD2	18
CASSPGSQETQYF	TGTGCCAGCAGCCCAGGTTCTCAAGAGACCCAGTACTTC	TRBV6-6	TRBJ2-5	NA	NA	13
CASSLGGRGGFF	TGTGCCAGCAGTTTAGGAGGAAGGGGGGGGTTCTTC	TRBV28	TRBJ2-1	NA	NA	12
CASSQVTSNEQYF	TGCGCCAGCAGCCAAGTAACGTCCAACGAGCAGTACTTC	TRBV4-1	TRBJ2-7	NA	NA	13
CASSRGWGQGALNQPQHF	TGTGCCAGCAGCCGGGGATGGGGACAGGGGGCCCTCAATCAGCCCCAGCATTTT	TRBV5-6	TRBJ1-5	NA	TRBD1	18
CASSIGTGDEQFF	TGTGCCAGTAGTATAGGGACAGGAGATGAGCAGTTCTTC	TRBV19	TRBJ2-1	NA	TRBD1	13
CASSQDLGGGVEAFF	TGTGCCAGCAGCCAAGATTTGGGGGGGGGTGTGGAAGCTTTCTTT	TRBV4-2	TRBJ1-1	NA	NA	15
CASSDRWGGGYTF	TGTGCCAGCAGCGACAGGTGGGGGGGCGGCTACACCTTC	TRBV11-2	TRBJ1-2	once	NA	13
CASSIRFQETQYF	TGTGCCAGCAGCATCAGGTTCCAAGAGACCCAGTACTTC	TRBV7-2	TRBJ2-5	NA	NA	13
CAWSIRDRDGYTF	TGTGCCTGGAGTATCCGGGACAGGGATGGCTACACCTTC	TRBV30	TRBJ1-2	NA	TRBD1	13
CAISEQLNTEAFF	TGTGCCATCAGTGAACAGTTGAACACTGAAGCTTTCTTT	TRBV10-3	TRBJ1-1	NA	NA	13
CASTTDREESGYTF	TGTGCCAGCACCACGGACAGGGAGGAGTCTGGCTACACCTTC	TRBV2	TRBJ1-2	NA	TRBD1	14
CASSLDGAFWGYTF	TGTGCCAGCAGCTTAGACGGAGCCTTCTGGGGCTACACCTTC	TRBV7-2	TRBJ1-2	NA	NA	14
CSVEIQGREGLFF	TGCAGCGTTGAAATCCAGGGGAGGGAAGGACTGTTTTTT	TRBV29-1	TRBJ1-4	NA	NA	13
CAWSVPPDTEAFF	TGTGCCTGGAGTGTCCCGCCGGACACTGAAGCTTTCTTT	TRBV30	TRBJ1-1	NA	NA	13
CASRSVEMNTEAFF	TGTGCCAGTAGATCGGTAGAGATGAACACTGAAGCTTTCTTT	TRBV19	TRBJ1-1	NA	NA	14
CASSWDYTGEKLFF	TGTGCCAGCAGCTGGGACTATACCGGGGAAAAACTGTTTTTT	TRBV7-8	TRBJ1-4	NA	NA	14
CASSLGQGFPETQYF	TGTGCCAGCAGCTTAGGACAGGGATTCCCTGAGACCCAGTACTTC	TRBV11-2	TRBJ2-5	NA	TRBD1	15
CASSLTSGQETQYF	TGTGCCAGCAGTTTGACTAGCGGACAAGAGACCCAGTACTTC	TRBV28	TRBJ2-5	few	TRBD2	14
CASSAFTDTQYF	TGCGCCAGCAGTGCTTTCACAGATACGCAGTATTTT	TRBV10-1	TRBJ2-3	few	NA	12
CASSDSGGPAFF	TGTGCCAGCAGTGATTCCGGGGGGCCGGCTTTCTTT	TRBV6-1	TRBJ1-1	NA	NA	12
CASSYSGIPSEEQFF	TGTGCCAGCAGTTACTCCGGGATCCCCAGCGAGGAGCAGTTCTTC	TRBV6-6	TRBJ2-1	NA	NA	15
CASSSGYNEQFF	TGCGCCAGCAGCTCAGGGTACAATGAGCAGTTCTTC	TRBV10-1	TRBJ2-1	NA	NA	12
CASRGGTRNIQETQYF	TGCGCCAGCAGGGGGGGAACTAGAAATATCCAAGAGACCCAGTACTTC	TRBV4-1	TRBJ2-5	NA	NA	16
CASSLDRTEAFF	TGCGCCAGCAGCTTGGACAGGACTGAAGCTTTCTTT	TRBV5-1	TRBJ1-1	few	NA	12
CAIRTGTGELFF	TGTGCCATCAGGACGGGCACCGGGGAGCTGTTTTTT	TRBV7-9	TRBJ2-2	NA	NA	12
CASSPDRVRQPQHF	TGTGCCAGCTCCCCGGACAGGGTAAGGCAGCCCCAGCATTTT	TRBV18	TRBJ1-5	NA	TRBD1	14
CASTPRGIAQETQYF	TGTGCCAGCACCCCTCGAGGAATAGCCCAAGAGACCCAGTACTTC	TRBV28	TRBJ2-5	few	NA	15
CASRARVEPYNEQFF	TGCGCCAGCAGGGCCAGGGTGGAGCCCTACAATGAGCAGTTCTTC	TRBV5-1	TRBJ2-1	NA	NA	15
CASSEDFTGGTEAFF	TGTGCCAGCAGTGAAGATTTTACAGGGGGCACTGAAGCTTTCTTT	TRBV6-1	TRBJ1-1	few	TRBD1	15
CAWTLTGGDTDTQYF	TGTGCCTGGACCTTAACCGGGGGGGACACAGATACGCAGTATTTT	TRBV30	TRBJ2-3	NA	TRBD2	15
CASSLLGQGPTYEQYF	TGTGCCAGCAGCTTATTGGGACAGGGGCCAACCTACGAGCAGTACTTC	TRBV13	TRBJ2-7	NA	TRBD1	16
CAWPWTGGSYEQYF	TGTGCCTGGCCCTGGACAGGGGGCTCCTACGAGCAGTACTTC	TRBV30	TRBJ2-7	NA	TRBD1	14
CASSPVFFDTQETQYF	TGTGCCAGTTCCCCGGTCTTCTTTGACACCCAAGAGACCCAGTACTTC	TRBV28	TRBJ2-5	once	NA	16
CASSLAGEWGGANPEAFF	TGTGCCAGCAGCTTAGCGGGGGAGTGGGGGGGCGCTAACCCTGAAGCTTTCTTT	TRBV11-2	TRBJ1-1	NA	NA	18
CASSLGPTGNTIYF	TGTGCCAGCAGCTTAGGGCCAACTGGAAACACCATATATTTT	TRBV11-2	TRBJ1-3	NA	NA	14
CASSKVLGQGARNEKLFF	TGTGCCAGCAGCAAAGTGTTGGGACAGGGAGCGAGGAATGAAAAACTGTTTTTT	TRBV21-1	TRBJ1-4	once	NA	18
CAWRDSEDTEAFF	TGTGCCTGGAGGGACAGTGAGGACACTGAAGCTTTCTTT	TRBV30	TRBJ1-1	NA	NA	13
CASSAGTGGGYTF	TGCGCCAGCAGCGCCGGGACAGGGGGAGGCTACACCTTC	TRBV5-1	TRBJ1-2	few	TRBD1	13
CSALEAGELFF	TGCAGTGCCCTCGAGGCCGGGGAGCTGTTTTTT	TRBV20-1	TRBJ2-2	NA	NA	11
CAISESGTSGSDTQYF	TGTGCCATCAGTGAGTCAGGGACTAGCGGATCAGATACGCAGTATTTT	TRBV10-3	TRBJ2-3	NA	TRBD2	16